Below are 20 T cell receptor beta chains sequenced from a single sample in a study of OX40 agonist ivuxolimab in advanced cancers. Data came from immunoSEQ multiplex PCR; TCRdb stores just in-frame clones and leaves some out. This repertoire shows about 76,000 clones, more than 85% found once; its top ten account for around 2.5%. Sequenced here: CD4+ or CD8+ T cells sorted from blood, sampled in a trial of the OX40 agonist ivuxolimab. The receptors here all came from an adult with an advanced solid tumor such as melanoma, head and neck, liver or kidney cancer.

The genes are TRBV18 and TRBJ2-5; D gene unclear. This CDR3 has 12 residues. Germline CDR1 KGHSH, CDR2 LQKENI. V was trimmed by 6 bases and J by 4 bases, leaving 9 bases between them. The CDR3 sequence is CASSSLGETQYF. The CDR3 region has the DNA TGTGCCAGCTCCTCATTGGGAGAGACCCAGTACTTC.

V gene TRBV29-1 combines with J gene TRBJ1-2; perhaps TRBD1 as D (5 bases). Trimming took off 7 bases at V and 8 bases at J, with 20 bases between the two ends. This CDR3 region has 13 residues. The germline V gene encodes CDR1 SQVTM and CDR2 ANQGSEA. The CDR3 spells CSDKMPGLRGYTF. The CDR3 DNA follows: TGCAGCGATAAAATGCCGGGACTAAGGGGCTACACCTTC.

The chain recombines TRBV25-1 with TRBJ1-5; TRBD1 is a possible D gene (6 bases). The CDR3 spans 16 residues. The V and J ends lost 3 bases and 0 bases respectively, with 12 bases between them. Germline V lookup: CDR1 MGHDK, CDR2 SYGVNS. The CDR3 is CASSDKYRVSNQPQHF. The CDR3, as DNA: TGTGCCAGCAGTGATAAATACAGGGTTAGCAATCAGCCCCAGCATTTT.

This rearrangement joins TRBV5-6 to TRBJ2-2; maybe TRBD2 (5 bases). This CDR3 is built from 15 residues. V was shortened by 1 base and J by 1 base, with 8 bases between the two germline ends. Germline loops: CDR1 SGHDT, CDR2 YYEEEE. The CDR3 sequence: CASSLSSRNTGELFF. DNA for the CDR3: TGTGCCAGCAGCTTGTCTAGCAGGAACACCGGGGAGCTGTTTTTT.

The table lists this clone with a count of one. This chain links TRBV28 with TRBJ2-3; D call uncertain. The germline V and J ends were trimmed by 2 bases and 2 bases, with 8 bases remaining between them. The CDR3 has 14 residues. The germline CDR1 and CDR2 sequences are MDHEN and SYDVKM. The DNA of the CDR3 is TGTGCCAGCAGTTTAATTCAGTTCACAGATACGCAGTATTTT. It is translated as CASSLIQFTDTQYF.

The chain employs TRBV2 and TRBJ1-2; 7 bases are shared with TRBD1. J was trimmed by 6 bases and V by 6 bases; bases with no gene match: 4. The CDR3 spans 12 residues. The germline gives CDR1 SNHLY, CDR2 FYNNEI. The DNA of the CDR3 is TGTGCCAGCAGGACAGGGTACGATGGCTACACCTTC. Amino acids: CASRTGYDGYTF.

In nucleotides, the CDR3 is TGTGCCAGCAGTTTAGGGCAATTCTCTGGAAACACCATATATTTT. It is translated as CASSLGQFSGNTIYF. V is TRBV28 and J is TRBJ1-3; D call uncertain. Looked up from germline, CDR1 is MDHEN and CDR2 is SYDVKM. Trimming stripped 2 bases from V and 0 bases from J, with 8 bases between. The CDR3 is made up of 15 amino acids.

CDR3 nucleotides: TGTGCCAGCAGCGTAGACCCCCCGGGATTGGCGGGGGGGCGGGACAATGAGCAGTTCTTC. Protein sequence: CASSVDPPGLAGGRDNEQFF. V gene TRBV9 combines with J gene TRBJ2-1; 9 bases match TRBD2. With 0 bases clipped from V and 5 bases from J, the junction kept 18 bases outside the gene matches. Per the germline V gene, CDR1 is SGDLS and CDR2 is YYNGEE. The CDR3 extends over 20 amino acids.

The V gene is TRBV6-5, the J gene TRBJ1-2; 8 nucleotides line up with TRBD1. The trim removed 4 bases at V and 4 bases at J, leaving 5 bases unmatched. From germline, CDR1 is MNHEY and CDR2 SVGAGI. The CDR3 totals 14 residues. DNA of the CDR3: TGTGCCAGCAGTTCAGGGGGCGCTCCCTATGGCTACACCTTC. Amino acid sequence: CASSSGGAPYGYTF.

The V and J genes are TRBV4-1 and TRBJ1-1; D unclear. The CDR3 sequence is 11 residues long. Looked up from germline, CDR1 is MGHRA and CDR2 is YSYEKL. Trimming removed 2 bases at V and 2 bases at J, with 0 bases between. CDR3 DNA sequence: TGCGCCAGCAGCCAAAACACTGAAGCTTTCTTT. Encoded protein: CASSQNTEAFF.

This clone was seen only a few times. The CDR3 coding sequence is TGTGCCAGCAGTGAAGCGCATACGGGTTACACAGATACGCAGTATTTT. Translation: CASSEAHTGYTDTQYF. V is TRBV6-1 and J is TRBJ2-3, with D uncertain. Germline V lookup: CDR1 MNHNS, CDR2 SASEGT. This CDR3 is built from 16 residues. The V end was cut by 0 bases, the J end by 2 bases, with 12 bases between.

Here the CDR3 reads CASSLVGNTAGETQYF. The DNA for the CDR3 is TGCGCCAGCAGCTTGGTGGGGAATACGGCGGGGGAGACCCAGTACTTC. The V call is TRBV5-1, the J call TRBJ2-5, with a possible D match to TRBD2 (6 bases). The germline CDR1 and CDR2 sequences are SGHRS and YFSETQ. The CDR3 contains 16 residues. The ends were cut back, 0 bases at V and 5 bases at J, with 17 bases in the middle.

CDR3 residues: CASSPGLGPDTQYF. The DNA of the CDR3 is TGTGCCAGCAGCCCGGGGCTAGGCCCAGATACGCAGTATTTT. The chain has TRBV5-4 and TRBJ2-3; D is tentatively TRBD1 or TRBD2 (5 bases each). The germline V gene encodes CDR1 SGHNT and CDR2 YYREEE (reference sequence). Trimming stripped 4 bases from V and 4 bases from J, with 13 bases between. This CDR3 is 14 amino acids long.

The chain joins TRBV10-2 to TRBJ1-5, with no clear D. Germline CDR1 and CDR2: WSHSY and SAAADI. V was clipped by 6 bases and J by 0 bases, with 6 bases between them. The CDR3 consists of 13 residues. The DNA for the CDR3 is TGCGCCAGCAGCGGCGATAGCAATCAGCCCCAGCATTTT. Amino acids: CASSGDSNQPQHF.

The chain couples TRBV7-9 to TRBJ2-7; D tentatively fits TRBD1 or TRBD2 (5 bases each). Germline values: CDR1 SEHNR, CDR2 FQNEAQ (reference sequence). Trimming left V 5 bases short and J 5 bases short, with 13 bases between. The CDR3 covers 13 residues. The CDR3, as DNA: TGTGCCAGCAGCGATGGGACCCTAGACGAGCAGTACTTC. This encodes CASSDGTLDEQYF.

V is TRBV28 and J is TRBJ1-5; D is ambiguous. CDR1 MDHEN and CDR2 SYDVKM come from the germline V gene. V lost 6 bases, J lost 1 base, and 10 bases lay in between. CDR3 length: 14 residues. The CDR3 spells CASRLPRSNQPQHF. The CDR3 coding sequence is TGTGCCAGCAGGCTCCCAAGGAGCAATCAGCCCCAGCATTTT.

V is TRBV5-4 and J is TRBJ1-4; 10 bases are a match to TRBD1. The CDR3 is 15 residues long. Germline CDR1 is SGHNT and CDR2 is YYREEE (reference sequence). J was trimmed by 2 bases and V by 5 bases; bases with no gene match: 3. This CDR3 reads CASSLDRGTNEKLFF. DNA of the CDR3: TGTGCCAGCAGTCTGGACAGGGGGACTAATGAAAAACTGTTTTTT.

V is TRBV30 and J is TRBJ1-5; 7 positions agree with TRBD1. Germline assignment: CDR1 GTSNPN and CDR2 SVGIG (reference sequence). The V gene end was trimmed by 4 bases and the J gene end by 7 bases; junction bases not matched to a gene: 4. This CDR3 is 12 amino acids long. CDR3 sequence (DNA): TGTGCCTGGAACAACAGGGGACAGCCCCAGCATTTT. Translation: CAWNNRGQPQHF.

The rearrangement joins TRBV6-6 to TRBJ1-1, with a possible D match to TRBD1 (5 bases). The V gene lost 7 bases and the J gene lost 3 bases, with 9 bases spanning the gap. The CDR3 length is 12 residues. CDR1 and CDR2 from the germline V gene are MNHNY and SVGAGI (reference sequence). CDR3 nucleotides: TGTGCCAGCACCCTAGGGGACACTGAAGCTTTCTTT. Encoded protein: CASTLGDTEAFF.

The chain employs TRBV6-5 and TRBJ2-7; 7 bases agree with TRBD1. CDR1 and CDR2 from the germline V gene are MNHEY and SVGAGI. The V gene end was trimmed by 2 bases and the J gene end by 1 base; junction bases not matched to a gene: 2. The CDR3 is 14 amino acids. The CDR3 DNA is TGTGCCAGCAGTTACCGGGACAGATCCTACGAGCAGTACTTC. Residues: CASSYRDRSYEQYF.